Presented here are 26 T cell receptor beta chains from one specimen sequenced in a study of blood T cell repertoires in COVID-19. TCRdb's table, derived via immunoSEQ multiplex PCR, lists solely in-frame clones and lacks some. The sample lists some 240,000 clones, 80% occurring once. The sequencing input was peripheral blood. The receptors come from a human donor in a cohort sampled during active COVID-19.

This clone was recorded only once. The CDR3 loop reads CASSLQGETEEQYF. The CDR3 DNA follows: TGTGCCAGCAGTTTACAGGGGGAGACGGAAGAGCAGTACTTC. This chain uses TRBV27 with TRBJ2-7, with 7 bases matching TRBD1. Trimming at V came to 2 bases and at J to 7 bases, leaving 8 bases not matched to a gene. Germline V gene lookup returns CDR1 MNHEY and CDR2 SMNVEV (reference sequence). This CDR3 contains 14 residues.

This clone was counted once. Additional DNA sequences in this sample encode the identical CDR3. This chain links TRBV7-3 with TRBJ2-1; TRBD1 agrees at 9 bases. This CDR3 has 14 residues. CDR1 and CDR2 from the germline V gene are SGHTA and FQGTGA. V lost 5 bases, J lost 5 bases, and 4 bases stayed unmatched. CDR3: CASSPGTGNNEQFF. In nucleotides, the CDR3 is TGTGCCAGCAGCCCGGGGACAGGGAACAATGAGCAGTTCTTC.

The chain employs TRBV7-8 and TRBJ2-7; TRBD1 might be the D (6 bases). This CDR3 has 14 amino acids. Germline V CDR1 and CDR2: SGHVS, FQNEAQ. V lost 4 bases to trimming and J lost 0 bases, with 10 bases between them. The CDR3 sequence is CASSSDRYSYEQYF. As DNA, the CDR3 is TGTGCCAGCAGCTCTGACAGGTACTCCTACGAGCAGTACTTC.

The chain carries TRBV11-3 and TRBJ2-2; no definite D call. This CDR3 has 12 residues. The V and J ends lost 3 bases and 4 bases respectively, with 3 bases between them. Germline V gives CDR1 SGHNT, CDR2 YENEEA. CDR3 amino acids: CASSFLTGELFF. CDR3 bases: TGTGCCAGCAGCTTCCTCACCGGGGAGCTGTTTTTT.

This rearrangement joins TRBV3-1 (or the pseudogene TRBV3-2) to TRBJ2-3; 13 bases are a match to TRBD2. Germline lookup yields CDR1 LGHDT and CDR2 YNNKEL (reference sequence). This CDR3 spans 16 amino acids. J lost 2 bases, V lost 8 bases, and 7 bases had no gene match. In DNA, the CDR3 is TGTGCCAGCCGGGAGGGACTAGCGGGAATCACAGATACGCAGTATTTT. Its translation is CASREGLAGITDTQYF.

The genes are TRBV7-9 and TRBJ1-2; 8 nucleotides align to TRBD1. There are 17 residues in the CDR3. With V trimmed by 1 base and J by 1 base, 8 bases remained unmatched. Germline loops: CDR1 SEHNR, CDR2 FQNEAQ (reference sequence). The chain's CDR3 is CASSLVGTGLLNYGYTF. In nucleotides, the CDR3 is TGTGCCAGCAGCTTAGTAGGGACAGGACTACTTAACTATGGCTACACCTTC.

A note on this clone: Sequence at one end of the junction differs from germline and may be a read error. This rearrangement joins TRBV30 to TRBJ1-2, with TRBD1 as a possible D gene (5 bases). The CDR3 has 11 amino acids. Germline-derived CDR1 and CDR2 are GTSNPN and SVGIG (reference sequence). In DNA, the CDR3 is TGTGCCGGGAGGGACTTCGGGGGCTACACCTTC. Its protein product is CAGRDFGGYTF.

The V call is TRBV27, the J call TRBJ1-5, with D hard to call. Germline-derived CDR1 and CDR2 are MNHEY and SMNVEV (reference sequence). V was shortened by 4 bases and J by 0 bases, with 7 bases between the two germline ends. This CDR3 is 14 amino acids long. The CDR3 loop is CASSSVSSNQPQHF. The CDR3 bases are TGTGCCAGCAGTTCCGTGTCTAGCAATCAGCCCCAGCATTTT.

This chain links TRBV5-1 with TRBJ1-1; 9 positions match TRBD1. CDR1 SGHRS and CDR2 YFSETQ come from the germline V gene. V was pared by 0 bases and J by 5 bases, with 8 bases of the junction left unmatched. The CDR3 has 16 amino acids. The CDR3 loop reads CASSLGQGEMRTEAFF. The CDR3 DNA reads TGCGCCAGCAGCTTGGGACAGGGGGAAATGCGAACTGAAGCTTTCTTT.

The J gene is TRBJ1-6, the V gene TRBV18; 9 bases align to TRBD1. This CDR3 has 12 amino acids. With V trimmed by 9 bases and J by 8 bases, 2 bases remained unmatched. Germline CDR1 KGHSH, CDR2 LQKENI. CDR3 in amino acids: CASRQGDSPLHF. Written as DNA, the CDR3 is TGTGCCAGTCGACAGGGGGATTCACCCCTCCACTTT. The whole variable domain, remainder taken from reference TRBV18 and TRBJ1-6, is NAGVMQNPRHLVRRRGQEARLRCSPMKGHSHVYWYRQLPEEGLKFMVYLQKENIIDESGMPKERFSAEFPKEGPSILRIQQVVRGDSAAYFCASRQGDSPLHFGNGTRLTVT.

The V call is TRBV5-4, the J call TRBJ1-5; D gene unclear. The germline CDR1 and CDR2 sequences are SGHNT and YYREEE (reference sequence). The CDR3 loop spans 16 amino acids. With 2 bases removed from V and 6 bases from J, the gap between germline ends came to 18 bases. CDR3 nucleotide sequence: TGTGCCAGCAGCTTATCTCCCGGGGATTCTGGTCAGCCCCAGCATTTT. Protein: CASSLSPGDSGQPQHF.

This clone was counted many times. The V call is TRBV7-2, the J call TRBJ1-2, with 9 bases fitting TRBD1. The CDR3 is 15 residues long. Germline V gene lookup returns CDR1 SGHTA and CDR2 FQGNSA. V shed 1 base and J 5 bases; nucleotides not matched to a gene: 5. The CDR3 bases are TGTGCCAGCAGCTTAGATGGGACAGGGATATATGGCTACACCTTC. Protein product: CASSLDGTGIYGYTF.

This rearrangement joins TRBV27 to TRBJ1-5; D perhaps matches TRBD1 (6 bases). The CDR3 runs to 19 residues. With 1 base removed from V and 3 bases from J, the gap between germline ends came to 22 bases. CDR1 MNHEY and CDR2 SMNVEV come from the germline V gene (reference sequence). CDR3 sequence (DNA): TGTGCCAGCAGTTTATTCCTTTCTCCAGGGGTCCCCCTCAATCAGCCCCAGCATTTT. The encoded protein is CASSLFLSPGVPLNQPQHF.

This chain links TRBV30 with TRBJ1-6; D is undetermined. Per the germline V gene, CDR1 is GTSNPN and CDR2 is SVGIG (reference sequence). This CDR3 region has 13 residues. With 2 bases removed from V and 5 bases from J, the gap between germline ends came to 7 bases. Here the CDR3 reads CAWSLRNNSPLHF. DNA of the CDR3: TGTGCCTGGAGTCTGCGGAATAATTCACCCCTCCACTTT. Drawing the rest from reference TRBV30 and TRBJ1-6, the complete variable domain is SQTIHQWPATLVQPVGSPLSLECTVEGTSNPNLYWYRQAAGRGLQLLFYSVGIGQISSEVPQNLSASRPQDRQFILSSKKLLLSDSGFYLCAWSLRNNSPLHFGNGTRLTVT.

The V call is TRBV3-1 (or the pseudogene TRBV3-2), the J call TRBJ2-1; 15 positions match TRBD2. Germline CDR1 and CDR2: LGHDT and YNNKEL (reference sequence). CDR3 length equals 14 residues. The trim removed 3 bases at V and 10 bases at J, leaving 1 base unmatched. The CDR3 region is CASSQGLAGGEQFF. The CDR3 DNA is TGTGCCAGCAGCCAGGGACTAGCGGGAGGCGAGCAGTTCTTC.

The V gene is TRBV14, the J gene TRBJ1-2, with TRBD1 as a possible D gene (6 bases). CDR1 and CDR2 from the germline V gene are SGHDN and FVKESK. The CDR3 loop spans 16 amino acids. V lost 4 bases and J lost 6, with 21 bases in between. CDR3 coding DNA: TGTGCCAGCAGCCTGGGCAGGGGCCCTCTAAGTGATGGCTACACCTTC. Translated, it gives CASSLGRGPLSDGYTF.

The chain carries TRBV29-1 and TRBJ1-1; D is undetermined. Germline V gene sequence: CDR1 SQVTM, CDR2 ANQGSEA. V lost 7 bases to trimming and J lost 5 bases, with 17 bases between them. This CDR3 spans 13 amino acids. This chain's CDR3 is CSAAEAEGTEAFF. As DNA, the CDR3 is TGCAGCGCCGCGGAGGCCGAAGGGACTGAAGCTTTCTTT.

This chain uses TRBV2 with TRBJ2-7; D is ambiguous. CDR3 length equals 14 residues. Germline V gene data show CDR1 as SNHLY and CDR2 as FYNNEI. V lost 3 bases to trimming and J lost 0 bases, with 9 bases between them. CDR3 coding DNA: TGTGCCAGCAGTGACCCCGGTAGCTCCTACGAGCAGTACTTC. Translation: CASSDPGSSYEQYF.

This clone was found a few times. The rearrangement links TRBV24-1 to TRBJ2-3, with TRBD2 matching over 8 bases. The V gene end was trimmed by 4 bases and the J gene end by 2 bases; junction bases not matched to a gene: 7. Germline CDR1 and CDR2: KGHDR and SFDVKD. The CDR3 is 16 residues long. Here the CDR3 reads CATSDLRTSPTDTQYF. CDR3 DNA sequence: TGTGCCACCAGTGACCTGAGGACTAGCCCCACAGATACGCAGTATTTT.

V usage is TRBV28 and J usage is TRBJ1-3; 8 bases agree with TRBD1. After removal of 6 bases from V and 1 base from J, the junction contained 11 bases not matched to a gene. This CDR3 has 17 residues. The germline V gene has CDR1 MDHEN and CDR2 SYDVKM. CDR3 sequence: CASSNTEQGVSGNTIYF. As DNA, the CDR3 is TGTGCCAGCAGCAATACGGAACAGGGGGTATCTGGAAACACCATATATTTT.

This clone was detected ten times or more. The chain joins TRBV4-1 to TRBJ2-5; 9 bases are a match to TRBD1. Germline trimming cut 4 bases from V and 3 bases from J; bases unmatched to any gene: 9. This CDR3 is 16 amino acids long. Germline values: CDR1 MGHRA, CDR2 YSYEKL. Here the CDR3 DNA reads TGCGCCAGCAGCCTCGGGACAGGGAATTCGGAAGAGACCCAGTACTTC. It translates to CASSLGTGNSEETQYF.

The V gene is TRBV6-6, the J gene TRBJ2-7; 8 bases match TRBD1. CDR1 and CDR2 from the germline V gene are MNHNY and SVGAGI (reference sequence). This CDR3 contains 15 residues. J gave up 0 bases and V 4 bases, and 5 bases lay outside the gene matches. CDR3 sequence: CASSSGQGTSYEQYF. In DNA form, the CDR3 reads TGTGCCAGCAGTTCAGGACAGGGAACCTCCTACGAGCAGTACTTC.

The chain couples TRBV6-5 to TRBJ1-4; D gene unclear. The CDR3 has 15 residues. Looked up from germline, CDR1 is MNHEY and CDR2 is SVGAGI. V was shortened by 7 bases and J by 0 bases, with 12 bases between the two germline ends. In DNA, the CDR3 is TGTGCCAGCACCCCTCATTTAGCAACTAATGAAAAACTGTTTTTT. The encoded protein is CASTPHLATNEKLFF.

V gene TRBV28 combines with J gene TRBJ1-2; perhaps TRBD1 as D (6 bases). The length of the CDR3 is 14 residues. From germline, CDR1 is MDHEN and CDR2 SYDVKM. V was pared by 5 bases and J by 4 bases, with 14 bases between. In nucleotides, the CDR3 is TGTGCCAGCAGTCTAGGGGGGGGACCCTATGGCTACACCTTC. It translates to CASSLGGGPYGYTF.

CDR3 sequence (DNA): TGTGCCAGCAGCGTAGGGGGGGACCGTCATTCACCCCTCCACTTT. This gives the protein CASSVGGDRHSPLHF. V is TRBV9 and J is TRBJ1-6, with D perhaps matching TRBD1 (5 bases). This CDR3 spans 15 amino acids. CDR1 is SGDLS, CDR2 YYNGEE, per germline. V lost 0 bases, J lost 8 bases, and 12 bases lay in between.

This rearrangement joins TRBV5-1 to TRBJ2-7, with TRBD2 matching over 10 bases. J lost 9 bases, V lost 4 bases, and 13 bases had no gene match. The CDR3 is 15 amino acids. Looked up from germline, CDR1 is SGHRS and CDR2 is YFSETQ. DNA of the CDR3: TGCGCCAGCAGCCCCGGACTAGCGGAGACCGCCGGGCAGTACTTC. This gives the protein CASSPGLAETAGQYF.